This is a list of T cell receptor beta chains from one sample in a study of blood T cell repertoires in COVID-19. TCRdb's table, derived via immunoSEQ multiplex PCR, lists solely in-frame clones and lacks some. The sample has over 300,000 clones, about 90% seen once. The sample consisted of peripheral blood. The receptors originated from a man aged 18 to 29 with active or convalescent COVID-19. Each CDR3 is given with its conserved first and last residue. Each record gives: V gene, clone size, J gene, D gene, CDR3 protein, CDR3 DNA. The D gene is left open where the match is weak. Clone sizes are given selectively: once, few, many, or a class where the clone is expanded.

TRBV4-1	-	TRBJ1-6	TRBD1	CASSQDRDRVGSPLHF	TGCGCCAGCAGCCAAGATAGGGACAGGGTTGGTTCACCCCTCCACTTT
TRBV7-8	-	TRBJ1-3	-	CASSLAGAAGNTIYF	TGTGCCAGCAGCTTAGCTGGAGCAGCTGGAAACACCATATATTTT
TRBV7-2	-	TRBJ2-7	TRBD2	CASSPRSGTSGRRSYEQYF	TGTGCCAGCAGCCCAAGATCCGGGACTAGCGGGAGGCGGTCCTACGAGCAGTACTTC
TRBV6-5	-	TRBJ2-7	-	CASRTPPGFYEQYF	TGTGCCAGCAGGACCCCACCGGGTTTCTACGAGCAGTACTTC
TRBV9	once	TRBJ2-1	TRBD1	CASSVESGTGYNEQFF	TGTGCCAGCAGCGTAGAGTCCGGGACAGGGTACAATGAGCAGTTCTTC
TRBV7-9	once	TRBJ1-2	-	CASSLPGDGYTF	TGTGCCAGCAGCTTACCAGGGGATGGCTACACCTTC
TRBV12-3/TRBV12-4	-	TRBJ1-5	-	CASSLWTNQPQHF	TGTGCCAGCAGTTTATGGACAAATCAGCCCCAGCATTTT
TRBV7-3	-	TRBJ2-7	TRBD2	CASSLMGGSTYEQYF	TGTGCCAGCAGCCTCATGGGCGGGAGCACCTACGAGCAGTACTTC
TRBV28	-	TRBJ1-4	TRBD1	CASSSNRGGTNEKLFF	TGTGCCAGCAGTTCCAACAGGGGGGGGACTAATGAAAAACTGTTTTTT
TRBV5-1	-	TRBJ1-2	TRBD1	CASSWGTGLGYGYTF	TGCGCCAGCAGCTGGGGGACAGGGCTCGGCTATGGCTACACCTTC
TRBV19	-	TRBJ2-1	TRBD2	CASSVGTSFEQFF	TGTGCCAGTAGTGTCGGGACTAGCTTTGAGCAGTTCTTC
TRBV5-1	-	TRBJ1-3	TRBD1	CASSLNPRDRGLSGNTIYF	TGCGCCAGCAGCCTTAATCCCCGGGACAGGGGTCTCTCTGGAAACACCATATATTTT
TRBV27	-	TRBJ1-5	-	CASSLSGGAWQPQHF	TGTGCCAGCAGTTTATCGGGGGGGGCTTGGCAGCCCCAGCATTTT
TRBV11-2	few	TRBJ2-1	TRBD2	CASSLTSGRNEQFF	TGTGCCAGCAGCTTAACTAGCGGGAGGAATGAGCAGTTCTTC
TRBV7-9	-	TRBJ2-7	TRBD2	CASSPRPGLAGDEQYF	TGTGCCAGCAGCCCTAGACCGGGACTAGCGGGAGACGAGCAGTACTTC
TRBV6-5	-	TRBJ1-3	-	CASSYGPDSGNTIYF	TGTGCCAGCAGTTACGGCCCAGACTCTGGAAACACCATATATTTT
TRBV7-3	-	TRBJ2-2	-	CASKLTANTGELFF	TGTGCCAGCAAGTTGACTGCCAACACCGGGGAGCTGTTTTTT
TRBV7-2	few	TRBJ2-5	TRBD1	CASSVYRGAETQYF	TGTGCCAGCAGCGTATACAGGGGTGCAGAGACCCAGTACTTC
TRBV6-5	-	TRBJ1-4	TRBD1	CASSRTGINEKLFF	TGTGCCAGCAGTCGGACAGGGATTAATGAAAAACTGTTTTTT
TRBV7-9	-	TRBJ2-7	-	CASRRAGYEQYF	TGTGCCAGCCGCCGTGCGGGATACGAGCAGTACTTC
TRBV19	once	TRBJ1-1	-	CASSQGPEAFF	TGTGCCAGTAGTCAGGGGCCTGAAGCTTTCTTT
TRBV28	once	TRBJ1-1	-	CASTLGTTLNTEAFF	TGTGCCAGCACCCTGGGGACAACTCTGAACACTGAAGCTTTCTTT
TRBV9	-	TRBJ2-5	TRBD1	CASSATGTEGETQYF	TGTGCCAGCAGCGCGACCGGGACAGAGGGAGAGACCCAGTACTTC
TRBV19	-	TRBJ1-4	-	CASSRQLSNEKLFF	TGTGCCAGTAGTCGACAGTTATCGAATGAAAAACTGTTTTTT
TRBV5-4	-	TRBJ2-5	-	CASSLRRNQETQYF	TGTGCCAGCAGCTTGAGGCGGAACCAAGAGACCCAGTACTTC
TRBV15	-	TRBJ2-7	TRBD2	CATGLAFSYEQYF	TGTGCCACAGGACTAGCCTTCTCCTACGAGCAGTACTTC
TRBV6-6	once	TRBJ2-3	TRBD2	CASSYLAGVIDTQYF	TGTGCCAGCAGTTACCTAGCGGGAGTAATAGATACGCAGTATTTT
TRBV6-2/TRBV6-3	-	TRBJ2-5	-	CASSYTGQPGETQYF	TGTGCCAGCAGTTACACCGGGCAACCAGGGGAGACCCAGTACTTC
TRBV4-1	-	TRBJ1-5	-	CASSQAQDNQPQHF	TGCGCCAGCAGCCAAGCACAGGACAATCAGCCCCAGCATTTT
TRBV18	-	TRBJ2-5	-	CASSPAYQETQYF	TGTGCCAGCTCACCAGCGTACCAAGAGACCCAGTACTTC
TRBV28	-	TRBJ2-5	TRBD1	CASRRGQGAWETQYF	TGTGCCAGCAGAAGGGGGCAGGGGGCATGGGAGACCCAGTACTTC
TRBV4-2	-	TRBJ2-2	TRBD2	CASSQASGENTGELFF	TGTGCCAGCAGCCAAGCCAGCGGGGAAAACACCGGGGAGCTGTTTTTT
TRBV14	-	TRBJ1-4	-	CASSQGVATNEKLFF	TGTGCCAGCAGCCAAGGCGTTGCAACTAATGAAAAACTGTTTTTT
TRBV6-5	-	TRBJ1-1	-	CASHNAGTPNTEAFF	TGTGCCAGCCACAACGCCGGGACACCGAACACTGAAGCTTTCTTT
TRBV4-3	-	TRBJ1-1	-	CASTWTVLNTEAFF	TGCGCCAGCACCTGGACAGTTTTGAACACTGAAGCTTTCTTT
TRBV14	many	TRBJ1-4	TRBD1	CASSQRTGKGRMFF	TGTGCCAGCAGCCAAAGGACAGGGAAGGGGAGGATGTTTTTT
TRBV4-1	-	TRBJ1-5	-	CASSQPIQGRQPQHF	TGCGCCAGCAGCCAACCAATACAGGGCCGACAGCCCCAGCATTTT
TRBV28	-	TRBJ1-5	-	CASRTLSGGNQPQHF	TGTGCCAGCAGAACGCTCTCGGGGGGCAATCAGCCCCAGCATTTT
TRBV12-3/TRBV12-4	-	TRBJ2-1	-	CASIVTGFGEQFF	TGTGCCAGCATTGTAACAGGGTTCGGCGAGCAGTTCTTC
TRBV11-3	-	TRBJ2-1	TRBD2	CASSWEFGRDSYNEQFF	TGTGCCAGCAGCTGGGAGTTCGGGAGGGATTCCTACAATGAGCAGTTCTTC
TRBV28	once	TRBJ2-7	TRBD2	CATRLAGMHGDF	TGTGCCACCCGACTAGCGGGAATGCATGGAGACTTC
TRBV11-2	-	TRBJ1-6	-	CASSQAGSPLHF	TGTGCCAGCAGCCAGGCCGGTTCACCCCTCCACTTT
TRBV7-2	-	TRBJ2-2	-	CASSRLGAGTGELFF	TGTGCCAGCAGCCGTCTGGGGGCAGGTACCGGGGAGCTGTTTTTT
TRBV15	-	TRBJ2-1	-	CATSRVGVAYNEQFF	TGTGCCACCAGCAGAGTCGGAGTAGCCTACAATGAGCAGTTCTTC
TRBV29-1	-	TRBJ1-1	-	CSTRPDRIGAFF	TGCAGCACCCGTCCTGACAGGATTGGAGCTTTCTTT
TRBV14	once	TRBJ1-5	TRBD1	CASSQDRGLGNQPQHF	TGTGCCAGCAGCCAAGATAGGGGGCTGGGCAATCAGCCCCAGCATTTT
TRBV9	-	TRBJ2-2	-	CASSGAAAGVDTGELFF	TGTGCCAGCAGCGGAGCGGCGGCAGGGGTCGACACCGGGGAGCTGTTTTTT
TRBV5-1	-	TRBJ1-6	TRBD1	CASSSQGGSNSPLHF	TGCGCCAGCAGCTCCCAGGGGGGTTCTAATTCACCCCTCCACTTT
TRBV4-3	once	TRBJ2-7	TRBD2	CASSQVLPSGTHEQYF	TGCGCCAGCAGCCAAGTATTGCCTAGCGGGACCCACGAGCAGTACTTC
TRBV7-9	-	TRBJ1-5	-	CASSARTERNQPQHF	TGTGCCAGCAGCGCGAGGACAGAAAGAAATCAGCCCCAGCATTTT
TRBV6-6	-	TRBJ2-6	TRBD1	CASTPDRYSGANVLTF	TGTGCCAGCACCCCGGACAGGTACTCTGGGGCCAACGTGCTGACTTTC
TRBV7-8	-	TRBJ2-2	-	CASSSLQTDTGELFF	TGTGCCAGCAGCTCCCTACAGACGGACACCGGGGAGCTGTTTTTT